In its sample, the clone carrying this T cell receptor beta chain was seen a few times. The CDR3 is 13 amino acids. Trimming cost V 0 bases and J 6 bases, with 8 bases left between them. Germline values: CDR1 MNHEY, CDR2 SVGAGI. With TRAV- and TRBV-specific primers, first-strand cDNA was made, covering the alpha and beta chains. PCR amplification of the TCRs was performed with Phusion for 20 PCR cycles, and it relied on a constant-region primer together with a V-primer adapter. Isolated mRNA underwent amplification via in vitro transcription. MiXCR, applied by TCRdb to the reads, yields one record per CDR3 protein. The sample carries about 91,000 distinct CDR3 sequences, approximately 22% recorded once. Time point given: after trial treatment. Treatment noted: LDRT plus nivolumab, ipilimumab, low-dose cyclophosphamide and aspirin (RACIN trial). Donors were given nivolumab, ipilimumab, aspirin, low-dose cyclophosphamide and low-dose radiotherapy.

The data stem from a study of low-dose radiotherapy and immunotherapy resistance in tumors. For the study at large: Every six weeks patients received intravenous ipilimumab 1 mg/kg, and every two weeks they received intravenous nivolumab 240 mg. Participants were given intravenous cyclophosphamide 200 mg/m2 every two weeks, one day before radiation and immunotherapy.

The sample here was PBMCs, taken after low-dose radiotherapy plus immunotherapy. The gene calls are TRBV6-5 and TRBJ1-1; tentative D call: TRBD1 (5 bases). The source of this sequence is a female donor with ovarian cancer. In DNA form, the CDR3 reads TGTGCCAGCAGTTACTCGAGGGGCGCTGAAGCTTTCTTT. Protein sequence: CASSYSRGAEAFF.